This T cell receptor beta chain is drawn from a study of early T cells in non-severe SARS-CoV-2 infection. Study-level background: RNA in bulk from unsorted whole blood was sequenced, and chains were unpaired. Study findings and constraints: The matching step, a VDJdb search, favored anti-spike CD8 responses and missed private and CD4 specificities.

CDR3 size: 14 residues. CDR1 and CDR2 (germline): SGHRS, YFSETQ. V lost 0 bases to trimming and J lost 5 bases, with 11 bases between them. A word on this clonotype: Antigen specificity is unknown.

As part of library construction, unique molecular identifiers were attached to individual cDNA molecules. Using its own MiXCR run on the 5' RACE reads, TCRdb lists one record per CDR3 protein. The sample yields tens of thousands of distinct CDR3 sequences, 10% to 15% seen once. Source material: whole blood. This TCR was sampled from an adult who was a healthcare worker with PCR-confirmed SARS-CoV-2 infection or an uninfected control (not recorded which). The chain links TRBV5-1 to TRBJ1-1; no clear D. In DNA, the CDR3 is TGCGCCAGCAGCTTGGACGGGCTGGGGACTGAAGCTTTCTTT. Its translation: CASSLDGLGTEAFF.